This TCR beta chain was sequenced in a study of Ad26.COV2.S vaccination and SARS-CoV-2 variants. Whole-study context: Donor got 5x10^10 or 1x10^11 viral particles of Ad26.COV2.S.

This CDR3 is 12 amino acids long. The germline V gene has CDR1 MNHEY and CDR2 SVGEGT. V dropped 6 bases and J dropped 7 bases, with 9 bases sitting between them. As for treatment: roughly 20 received Ad26.COV2.S at low or high dose, single or two shots; roughly 5 received placebo; per-sample allocation not given. Vaccine and placebo recipients were sampled on day 63 after the first injection. Whole-study findings and limits: Vaccine recipients showed a spike-specific TCR breadth that was higher than in placebo recipients. Researchers cautioned that TCR breadth and depth analyses may have underestimated total T cell responses. Comparability of non-spike TCR breadth was observed across vaccine and placebo recipients.

Measured with immunoSEQ multiplex PCR; TCRdb has only the in-frame clones, and not every one. The sample has about 390,000 clones; about 90% are singletons. This clone was found a few times. Its target is unknown. The sequenced sample was peripheral blood, obtained in a trial of Ad26.COV2.S vaccine versus placebo. This sequence was found in a person between 18 and 59 years old who received the Ad26.COV2.S COVID-19 vaccine or a placebo. The V and J genes are TRBV6-2 or TRBV6-3 and TRBJ2-2; D tentatively fits TRBD1 or TRBD2 (5 bases each). The CDR3 sequence: CASSRDLGELFF. Written as DNA, the CDR3 is TGTGCCAGCAGCCGGGACCTCGGGGAGCTGTTTTTT.